The next 7 T cell receptor beta chains were all read from a single sample in a study of breast tumors, draining lymph nodes, adjacent tissues. Axillary draining lymph nodes of breast cancer patients supplied the node samples. In TCRdb, the multiplex PCR reads were re-called with MiXCR into one record per CDR3 protein. The table shows some 170,000 distinct CDR3 sequences, with approximately 30% occurring only once. Material: axillary lymph node tissue. Receptors originate from a female donor with breast cancer. Some clones in this sample may be carry-over from other donors' samples.

This clonotype has ten or more counts. The chain is built from TRBV7-9 and TRBJ1-2, with no clear D. V lost 1 base and J lost 7, with 10 bases in between. Germline V CDR1 and CDR2: SEHNR, FQNEAQ (reference sequence). The CDR3 loop spans 13 amino acids. The CDR3: CASSLGAAIGYTF. DNA of the CDR3: TGTGCCAGCAGCTTAGGGGCAGCCATTGGCTACACCTTC. Full variable domain (missing parts from reference TRBV7-9 and TRBJ1-2): DTGVSQNPRHKITKRGQNVTFRCDPISEHNRLYWYRQTLGQGPEFLTYFQNEAQLEKSRLLSDRFSAERPKGSFSTLEIQRTEQGDSAMYLCASSLGAAIGYTFGSGTRLTVV.

This clonotype was picked up many times. The rearrangement uses TRBV27 and TRBJ1-5; no firm D call. The CDR3 contains 13 residues. Germline assignment: CDR1 MNHEY and CDR2 SMNVEV (reference sequence). Between the trimmed V and J ends, which lost 5 bases and 0 bases, there was a span of 5 bases. As DNA, the CDR3 is TGTGCCAGCAGTCCCCATAGCAATCAGCCCCAGCATTTT. Translation: CASSPHSNQPQHF.

This clonotype has a count of ten or more. This chain joins TRBV6-2 or TRBV6-3 and TRBJ2-1, with D possibly TRBD2 on 6 matching bases. The germline V gene encodes CDR1 MNHEY and CDR2 SVGEGT. The CDR3 has 15 residues. The V gene lost 5 bases and the J gene lost 4 bases, with 15 bases spanning the gap. The CDR3 bases are TGTGCCAGCAGTACTACTAGCAGGTCTTACAATGAGCAGTTCTTC. It is translated as CASSTTSRSYNEQFF.

This clonotype was counted ten times or more. The genes are TRBV3-1 and TRBJ2-7; 9 nucleotides agree with TRBD2. This CDR3 has 15 amino acids. The V and J ends lost 1 base and 4 bases, in that order; junction bases with no gene match: 5. The germline gives CDR1 LGHDT, CDR2 YNNKEL (reference sequence). CDR3 DNA: TGTGCCAGCAGCCAAGTTGGCGGGGGGGCGTACGAGCAGTACTTC. It is translated as CASSQVGGGAYEQYF.

The V and J genes are TRBV5-4 and TRBJ1-1, with 9 bases aligning to TRBD1. The CDR3 runs to 15 residues. CDR1 is SGHNT and CDR2 is YYREEE in the germline V gene (reference sequence). The V and J ends lost 0 bases and 5 bases, in that order; junction bases with no gene match: 5. The CDR3 nucleotides are TGTGCCAGCAGCTTGGGTGACAGGGGGGAGACTGAAGCTTTCTTT. Amino acids: CASSLGDRGETEAFF.

This clonotype appeared many times. The genes are TRBV18 and TRBJ2-3; D is uncertain. The CDR3 consists of 12 residues. Germline CDR1 is KGHSH and CDR2 is LQKENI. Trimming took off 8 bases at V and 0 bases at J, with 6 bases between the two ends. In nucleotides, the CDR3 is TGTGCCAGCAGCTCCAGCACAGATACGCAGTATTTT. Translating gives CASSSSTDTQYF.

This clonotype has a count of ten or more. The rearrangement links TRBV3-1 to TRBJ2-7, with D tentatively TRBD2 (6 bases). The CDR3 runs to 13 residues. The V and J ends lost 3 bases and 2 bases respectively, with 8 bases between them. Germline CDR1 LGHDT, CDR2 YNNKEL (reference sequence). DNA for the CDR3: TGTGCCAGCAGCCACCCGGGGGCCTACGAGCAGTACTTC. It codes for CASSHPGAYEQYF.